These T cell receptor beta chains were read from a single sample in a study of cytomegalovirus exposure and HLA in healthy donors. Profiling relied on immunoSEQ multiplex PCR, and the TCRdb table lists in-frame clones only, not all of them. The sample records roughly 140,000 clones, 73% being singletons. The sample taken for sequencing was PBMCs. The receptors derive from a human donor in good health. CDR3s include the opening cysteine and the closing phenylalanine or tryptophan. Fields, in order: CDR3 DNA, CDR3 protein, D gene, clone size, J gene, V gene. A D gene is named only where the DNA matches it firmly. Only some rows state a clone size, as once, few, many or a class for expanded clones.

CDR3 DNA: TGTGCCAGCAGCTCCCTCGGGTTGGGAAACACCATATATTTT
CDR3 protein: CASSSLGLGNTIYF
D gene: -
clone size: -
J gene: TRBJ1-3
V gene: TRBV5-6

CDR3 DNA: TGTGCCAGCAGCCGGCTAGCGGGGGGACCACACGGGGAGTTCTTC
CDR3 protein: CASSRLAGGPHGEFF
D gene: TRBD2
clone size: -
J gene: TRBJ2-1
V gene: TRBV14

CDR3 DNA: TGTGCCAGCAGCTTGGTGCGGGGGGGAGACTACAATGAGCAGTTCTTC
CDR3 protein: CASSLVRGGDYNEQFF
D gene: TRBD2
clone size: -
J gene: TRBJ2-1
V gene: TRBV5-6

CDR3 DNA: TGTGCCAGCAGCTTATATTCCAGAGGTACAGATACGCAGTATTTT
CDR3 protein: CASSLYSRGTDTQYF
D gene: -
clone size: -
J gene: TRBJ2-3
V gene: TRBV7-3

CDR3 DNA: TGTGCCAGCAGTTTGTTGACTAGCGATGGCACAGATACGCAGTATTTT
CDR3 protein: CASSLLTSDGTDTQYF
D gene: TRBD2
clone size: -
J gene: TRBJ2-3
V gene: TRBV27

CDR3 DNA: TGTGCCAGCAGCCCCTGGGTCTCTGAGGGAGCTTTCTTT
CDR3 protein: CASSPWVSEGAFF
D gene: -
clone size: -
J gene: TRBJ1-1
V gene: TRBV6-5

CDR3 DNA: TGTGCCAGCAGCCGACTTGGGACTGGCACAGATACGCAGTATTTT
CDR3 protein: CASSRLGTGTDTQYF
D gene: -
clone size: -
J gene: TRBJ2-3
V gene: TRBV11-2

CDR3 DNA: TGCGCCAGCAGTGAGTTGGGACTAGCGGGGGGACCCCCCAAGCAGTTCTTC
CDR3 protein: CASSELGLAGGPPKQFF
D gene: TRBD2
clone size: -
J gene: TRBJ2-1
V gene: TRBV10-1

CDR3 DNA: TGTGCCATCAGTGCGGGGGGGCGGGGCAATGAGCAGTTCTTC
CDR3 protein: CAISAGGRGNEQFF
D gene: TRBD2
clone size: -
J gene: TRBJ2-1
V gene: TRBV10-3

CDR3 DNA: TGTGCCAGCAGCTGGGGGGCTAGCGGCCCGTACGAGCAGTACTTC
CDR3 protein: CASSWGASGPYEQYF
D gene: -
clone size: -
J gene: TRBJ2-7
V gene: TRBV5-4

CDR3 DNA: TGCGCCAGCAGCTTGGGCCCCCGGGACAGTCACTCCCTTTTCTATGGCTACACCTTC
CDR3 protein: CASSLGPRDSHSLFYGYTF
D gene: TRBD1
clone size: -
J gene: TRBJ1-2
V gene: TRBV5-1

CDR3 DNA: TGTGCCAGCTCCGATCAGCCCCAGCATTTT
CDR3 protein: CASSDQPQHF
D gene: -
clone size: few
J gene: TRBJ1-5
V gene: TRBV7-3

CDR3 DNA: TGCAGCGTTGGGTACAGGGTGAACACTGAAGCTTTCTTT
CDR3 protein: CSVGYRVNTEAFF
D gene: -
clone size: -
J gene: TRBJ1-1
V gene: TRBV29-1

CDR3 DNA: TGTGCCAGCTCACCTATTTACGACAGTAAACAGCCCCAGCATTTT
CDR3 protein: CASSPIYDSKQPQHF
D gene: -
clone size: -
J gene: TRBJ1-5
V gene: TRBV18

CDR3 DNA: TGTGCCAGCAGCATACAGGGGGCGCTCCACGAGCAGTACTTC
CDR3 protein: CASSIQGALHEQYF
D gene: TRBD1
clone size: -
J gene: TRBJ2-7
V gene: TRBV5-4

CDR3 DNA: TGTGCCAGCAGCTTGTCCCCAGGCTACTACGAGCAGTACTTC
CDR3 protein: CASSLSPGYYEQYF
D gene: -
clone size: -
J gene: TRBJ2-7
V gene: TRBV5-4

CDR3 DNA: TGTGCCAGCAGCCTGAGTTCAGGGGCGGTAGAGACCCAGTACTTC
CDR3 protein: CASSLSSGAVETQYF
D gene: -
clone size: -
J gene: TRBJ2-5
V gene: TRBV28

CDR3 DNA: TGTGCCAGCAGTTCGTGGCGGGGGGGCGCCGGGGAGCTGTTTTTT
CDR3 protein: CASSSWRGGAGELFF
D gene: TRBD2
clone size: -
J gene: TRBJ2-2
V gene: TRBV27

CDR3 DNA: TGTGCCAGCACCTTTGGACTAGCTTTGAATGAGCAGTTCTTC
CDR3 protein: CASTFGLALNEQFF
D gene: TRBD2
clone size: few
J gene: TRBJ2-1
V gene: TRBV2

CDR3 DNA: TGTGCCAGCAGCGTAAACCCCCAGTCACCCCTCCACTTT
CDR3 protein: CASSVNPQSPLHF
D gene: -
clone size: -
J gene: TRBJ1-6
V gene: TRBV9

CDR3 DNA: TGCGCCAGCAGCAATCCGGTAGCGGGAGTTCATCACGAGCAGTACTTC
CDR3 protein: CASSNPVAGVHHEQYF
D gene: TRBD2
clone size: -
J gene: TRBJ2-7
V gene: TRBV4-1

CDR3 DNA: TGTGCCACCCGGACAGCGAACACTGAAGCTTTCTTT
CDR3 protein: CATRTANTEAFF
D gene: -
clone size: -
J gene: TRBJ1-1
V gene: TRBV27

CDR3 DNA: TGCGCCAGCAGCGGCGGGGGGGCCCAAGAGACCCAGTACTTC
CDR3 protein: CASSGGGAQETQYF
D gene: TRBD2
clone size: -
J gene: TRBJ2-5
V gene: TRBV5-1

CDR3 DNA: TGTGCCACCAGCAGAGGACAGCAAGAGACCCAGTACTTC
CDR3 protein: CATSRGQQETQYF
D gene: -
clone size: -
J gene: TRBJ2-5
V gene: TRBV15

CDR3 DNA: TGTGCCAGCAGCTTAGGTGGGACAGGGTTTGATGAGCAGTTCTTC
CDR3 protein: CASSLGGTGFDEQFF
D gene: TRBD1
clone size: -
J gene: TRBJ2-1
V gene: TRBV11-2

CDR3 DNA: TGTGCTAGCAGCTTAGCCACTAGCGGGGCCCTGCTCTTC
CDR3 protein: CASSLATSGALLF
D gene: TRBD2
clone size: -
J gene: TRBJ2-1
V gene: TRBV7-7

CDR3 DNA: TGCGCCAGCAGTTTCCGACTAGCGGGTTTCACAGATACGCAGTATTTT
CDR3 protein: CASSFRLAGFTDTQYF
D gene: TRBD2
clone size: -
J gene: TRBJ2-3
V gene: TRBV4-1

CDR3 DNA: TGCGCCAGCAGCTTGTTGAGCGGGGGGGGTTACCAAGAGACCCAGTACTTC
CDR3 protein: CASSLLSGGGYQETQYF
D gene: TRBD2
clone size: -
J gene: TRBJ2-5
V gene: TRBV5-1

CDR3 DNA: TGTGCCAGCAGTTATGATCCGGGACAGGGCTTGAATGGCTACACCTTC
CDR3 protein: CASSYDPGQGLNGYTF
D gene: TRBD1
clone size: few
J gene: TRBJ1-2
V gene: TRBV6-9

CDR3 DNA: TGTGCCAGCAGTTACTCGATAGATGAGCAGTTCTTC
CDR3 protein: CASSYSIDEQFF
D gene: -
clone size: -
J gene: TRBJ2-1
V gene: TRBV6-6

CDR3 DNA: TGTGCCAGCAGTCTGGACGGGAGAGGCGATGAGCAGTTCTTC
CDR3 protein: CASSLDGRGDEQFF
D gene: -
clone size: few
J gene: TRBJ2-1
V gene: TRBV2

CDR3 DNA: TGTGCCAGCCCGGCGGGGTATAACACCGGGGAGCTGTTTTTT
CDR3 protein: CASPAGYNTGELFF
D gene: -
clone size: -
J gene: TRBJ2-2
V gene: TRBV6-1

CDR3 DNA: TGTGCCAGCAGTGAAAATGGCAGGACTGAAGCTTTCTTT
CDR3 protein: CASSENGRTEAFF
D gene: -
clone size: -
J gene: TRBJ1-1
V gene: TRBV6-1

CDR3 DNA: TGTGCCAGCAGCACGGACAGCGACCAAGAGACCCAGTACTTC
CDR3 protein: CASSTDSDQETQYF
D gene: -
clone size: -
J gene: TRBJ2-5
V gene: TRBV9

CDR3 DNA: TGTGCCAGCAGTGCCTCGACAGGGGCGCCGGGAGGCTACACCTTC
CDR3 protein: CASSASTGAPGGYTF
D gene: TRBD1
clone size: -
J gene: TRBJ1-2
V gene: TRBV2

CDR3 DNA: TGTGCCAGCAGTTTCAGAAAACAAGCTTTCTTT
CDR3 protein: CASSFRKQAFF
D gene: -
clone size: -
J gene: TRBJ1-1
V gene: TRBV28

CDR3 DNA: TGTGCCAGCAGTGATATAGAGCAGTACTTC
CDR3 protein: CASSDIEQYF
D gene: -
clone size: -
J gene: TRBJ2-7
V gene: TRBV2

CDR3 DNA: TGTGCCAGCAGCCCAACGTATATCGACAGGGGGCTTCGGAATTCACCCCTCCACTTT
CDR3 protein: CASSPTYIDRGLRNSPLHF
D gene: TRBD1
clone size: -
J gene: TRBJ1-6
V gene: TRBV13

CDR3 DNA: TGTGGGGGGGGTGAAAAACTGTTTTTT
CDR3 protein: CGGGEKLFF
D gene: -
clone size: few
J gene: TRBJ1-4
V gene: TRBV6-7

CDR3 DNA: TGCGCCAGCAGCTCCGCCGGGACAGGGGGCAGCGAGCAGTACTTC
CDR3 protein: CASSSAGTGGSEQYF
D gene: TRBD1
clone size: -
J gene: TRBJ2-7
V gene: TRBV5-1

CDR3 DNA: TGTGCCAGCAGCTTATCCCCCCGGGGGGTGGATACGCAGTATTTT
CDR3 protein: CASSLSPRGVDTQYF
D gene: TRBD2
clone size: -
J gene: TRBJ2-3
V gene: TRBV7-3

CDR3 DNA: TGTGCCAGCAGCTCCTGGGACAGGCCCCACGAGCAGTACTTC
CDR3 protein: CASSSWDRPHEQYF
D gene: TRBD1
clone size: -
J gene: TRBJ2-7
V gene: TRBV7-6

CDR3 DNA: TGTGCCAGCGAAATGCAGGGAAAACAGCCCCAGCATTTT
CDR3 protein: CASEMQGKQPQHF
D gene: -
clone size: -
J gene: TRBJ1-5
V gene: TRBV2

CDR3 DNA: TGTGCCAGCAGTTACTCGTGGGAGAATGAGCAGTTCTTC
CDR3 protein: CASSYSWENEQFF
D gene: -
clone size: -
J gene: TRBJ2-1
V gene: TRBV6-5

CDR3 DNA: TGTGCCAGCAGCGTAGGACAGTGGGCACCCCTCCACTTT
CDR3 protein: CASSVGQWAPLHF
D gene: -
clone size: -
J gene: TRBJ1-6
V gene: TRBV5-6

CDR3 DNA: TGTTCCAGCACCTCTTCATTGGACGGGAGCGCGGACATTCAGTACTTC
CDR3 protein: CSSTSSLDGSADIQYF
D gene: -
clone size: -
J gene: TRBJ2-4
V gene: TRBV7-9

CDR3 DNA: TGTGCCAGCAGCAATGGACAGGGGAATATCTACGAGCAGTACTTC
CDR3 protein: CASSNGQGNIYEQYF
D gene: TRBD1
clone size: -
J gene: TRBJ2-7
V gene: TRBV7-9

CDR3 DNA: TGTGCCAGCAGCCCCGGACAGTACTACGAGCAGTACTTC
CDR3 protein: CASSPGQYYEQYF
D gene: -
clone size: few
J gene: TRBJ2-7
V gene: TRBV7-3

CDR3 DNA: TGTGCCAGCAGCTTGGGGCCGTGTGAGCAGTTCTTC
CDR3 protein: CASSLGPCEQFF
D gene: -
clone size: -
J gene: TRBJ2-1
V gene: TRBV5-6

CDR3 DNA: TGTGCCAGTAGGACGGGGACAGGCCTTAAGACCATATATTTT
CDR3 protein: CASRTGTGLKTIYF
D gene: TRBD1
clone size: -
J gene: TRBJ1-3
V gene: TRBV19

CDR3 DNA: TGTGCCAGCAGAGCTGACAGGGGATCAGAGACCCAGTACTTC
CDR3 protein: CASRADRGSETQYF
D gene: TRBD1
clone size: once
J gene: TRBJ2-5
V gene: TRBV2

CDR3 DNA: TGCGCCAGCAGCCAAGGGACGGGAGTTGGAAACACCATATATTTT
CDR3 protein: CASSQGTGVGNTIYF
D gene: -
clone size: -
J gene: TRBJ1-3
V gene: TRBV4-1